The present T cell receptor (beta chain) was sequenced within a study of blood T cell repertoires in COVID-19 (dated by TCRdb to between 2020 and 2021). About the study as a whole: Samples covering the acute and convalescent phases of COVID-19 were provided by collaborators in the United States, Italy and Spain. Where HLA class I and class II types were available, the types were taken from metadata supplied by the sample provider, not from assay-based typing. The sample metadata nearly always contained a de-identified subject ID, COVID-19 status, age in years and sex. The samples were drawn from the first 160 participants of the ongoing ImmuneRACE study and from some 1,300 subjects provided by 6 global collaborators. The repertoires were released in a freely available public database meant as a resource for research on the immune response to SARS-CoV-2. The material from the prospective study consisted of cDNA or gDNA derived from T cells, B-cell-depleted T cells, or PBMCs. The dataset comprised deeply sampled blood TCRbeta repertoires from subjects exposed to, actively infected with, or recovered from COVID-19.

The trim is 1 base for V and 6 bases for J, with a gap of 9 bases between the germline ends. For CDR1 and CDR2, the germline V gene lists SGHDN and FVKESK. Including the terminal cysteine and phenylalanine, the CDR3 comprises 13 residues. This entry keeps only the CDR3 DNA: 39 bases, framed from base 1. TCRbeta CDR3 regions were amplified from genomic DNA using the immunoSEQ Assay, a bias-controlled multiplex PCR. For the original study's pipeline: Nucleated cell counts per sample were estimated from amplification of reference gene primers within the assay. Sequence reads were collapsed and filtered to measure the absolute abundance of every unique TCRbeta CDR3 rearrangement. For each sample, productive Simpson clonality was calculated as the square root of Simpson's diversity index across productive rearrangements. TCRdb holds this immuneACCESS table with in-frame rearrangements only. Some clones are missing; in checked studies, unresolved V genes explain under half, and the rest has no known cause. For V, J and clone size, that table is used; D and trimming come from the DNA. The sample table contains 65,000 to 90,000 clones; only one count was recorded for roughly three quarters of them. Jointly, the top ten make up about 17% of the sample.

On the study overall, not on this receptor specifically: The quantity of clinical and demographic metadata differed by source and by participant and was supplied without curation.

Of note for this clone: Its recognized antigen is unknown. Base quality data are lacking; no much larger clone is found one base away.

Whole blood was collected in K2EDTA tubes by collaborating institutions according to the institutions' own protocols. For TCRbeta analysis, collaborators shipped samples as frozen whole blood, isolated PBMCs, or DNA extracted from either of those sample types. In this chain, TRBV14 is recombined with TRBJ1-1; the D gene remains uncertain. Sequencing was done on a sample of peripheral blood. This clonotype originated in a man between 70 and 80 years old with active or convalescent COVID-19. In nucleotides, the sequence is TGTGCCAGCAGCCAAGCGTCGGGAGCTGAAGCTTTCTTT. Its coded protein is CASSQASGAEAFF.